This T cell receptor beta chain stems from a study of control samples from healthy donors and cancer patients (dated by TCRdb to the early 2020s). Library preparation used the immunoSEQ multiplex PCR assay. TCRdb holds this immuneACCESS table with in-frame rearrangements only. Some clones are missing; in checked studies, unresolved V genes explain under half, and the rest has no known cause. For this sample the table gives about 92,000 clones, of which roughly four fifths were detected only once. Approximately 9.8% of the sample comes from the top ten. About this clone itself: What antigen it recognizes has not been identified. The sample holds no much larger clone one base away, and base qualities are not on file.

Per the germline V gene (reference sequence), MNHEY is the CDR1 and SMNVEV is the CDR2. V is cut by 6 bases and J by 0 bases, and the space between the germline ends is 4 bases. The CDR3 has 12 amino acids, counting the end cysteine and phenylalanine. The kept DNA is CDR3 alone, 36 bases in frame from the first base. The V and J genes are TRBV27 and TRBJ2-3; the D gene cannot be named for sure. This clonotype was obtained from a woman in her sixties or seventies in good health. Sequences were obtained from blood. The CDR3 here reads CASRRSTDTQYF. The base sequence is TGTGCCAGCAGAAGGAGCACAGATACGCAGTATTTT.